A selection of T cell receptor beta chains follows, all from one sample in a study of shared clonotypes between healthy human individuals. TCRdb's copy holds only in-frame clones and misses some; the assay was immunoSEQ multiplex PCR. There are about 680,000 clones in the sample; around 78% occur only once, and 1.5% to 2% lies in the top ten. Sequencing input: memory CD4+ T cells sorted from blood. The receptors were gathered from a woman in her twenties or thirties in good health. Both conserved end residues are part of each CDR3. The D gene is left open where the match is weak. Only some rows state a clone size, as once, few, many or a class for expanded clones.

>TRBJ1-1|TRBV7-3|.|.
CASSLHMNTEAFF
TGTGCCAGCAGCTTACACATGAACACTGAAGCTTTCTTT
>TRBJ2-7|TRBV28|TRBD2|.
CATINEVAGAEQYF
TGTGCCACCATCAACGAAGTAGCGGGAGCCGAGCAGTACTTC
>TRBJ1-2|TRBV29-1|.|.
CSVVGGAHGYTF
TGCAGCGTTGTAGGTGGGGCCCATGGCTACACCTTC
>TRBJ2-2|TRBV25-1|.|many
CASKDANTGELFF
TGTGCCAGCAAGGACGCGAACACCGGGGAGCTGTTTTTT
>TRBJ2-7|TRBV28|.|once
CATSGRRLTYEQYF
TGTGCCACCTCGGGACGAAGGTTGACCTACGAGCAGTACTTC
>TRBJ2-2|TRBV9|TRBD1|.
CASSVGPQGAGGELFF
TGTGCCAGCAGCGTAGGTCCCCAGGGGGCCGGCGGGGAGCTGTTTTTT
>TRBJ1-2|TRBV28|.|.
CASISGGGTNYGYTF
TGTGCCAGCATCTCCGGTGGGGGAACTAACTATGGCTACACCTTC
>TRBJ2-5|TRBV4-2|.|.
CASSQVGGLGMETQYF
TGTGCCAGCAGCCAAGTAGGGGGGCTGGGTATGGAGACCCAGTACTTC
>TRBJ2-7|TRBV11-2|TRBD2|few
CASSSEREGEQYF
TGTGCCAGCAGCTCCGAGCGGGAGGGCGAGCAGTACTTC
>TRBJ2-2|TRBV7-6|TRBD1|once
CASSPWTGITGELFF
TGTGCCAGCAGCCCCTGGACAGGGATCACCGGGGAGCTGTTTTTT
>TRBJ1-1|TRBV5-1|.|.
CASSLSGLGRKTEAFF
TGCGCCAGCAGCTTGTCAGGGCTAGGGAGGAAAACTGAAGCTTTCTTT
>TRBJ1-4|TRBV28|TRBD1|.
CASREQGGTNEKLFF
TGTGCCAGCAGGGAACAGGGGGGGACTAATGAAAAACTGTTTTTT
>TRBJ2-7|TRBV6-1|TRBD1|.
CASSERAGGSYEQYF
TGTGCCAGCAGTGAAAGGGCAGGGGGCTCCTACGAGCAGTACTTC
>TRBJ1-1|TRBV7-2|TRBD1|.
CASSSRTRGRGNTEAFF
TGTGCCAGCAGCTCGAGAACCAGGGGGCGAGGGAACACTGAAGCTTTCTTT
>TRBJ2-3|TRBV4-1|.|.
CASSQRRLASRTDTQYF
TGCGCCAGCAGCCAACGTCGGCTAGCTTCTCGCACAGATACGCAGTATTTT
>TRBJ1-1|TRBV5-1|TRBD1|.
CASSLMTGVDTEAFF
TGCGCCAGCAGCTTGATGACAGGGGTGGACACTGAAGCTTTCTTT
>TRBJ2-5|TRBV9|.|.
CASSVWDRQETQYF
TGTGCCAGCAGCGTATGGGACCGCCAAGAGACCCAGTACTTC
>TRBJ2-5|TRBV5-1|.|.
CASSLNPSQETQYF
TGCGCCAGCAGCTTGAACCCTAGCCAAGAGACCCAGTACTTC
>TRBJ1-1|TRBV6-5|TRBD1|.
CASSFPGQGVGTEAFF
TGTGCCAGCAGTTTTCCGGGGCAGGGGGTAGGGACTGAAGCTTTCTTT
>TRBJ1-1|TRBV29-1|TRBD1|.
CSGSGTVNTEAFF
TGCAGCGGCTCCGGGACAGTGAACACTGAAGCTTTCTTT
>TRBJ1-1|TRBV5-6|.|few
CASSLYRDTEAFF
TGTGCCAGCAGCTTGTACAGGGACACTGAAGCTTTCTTT
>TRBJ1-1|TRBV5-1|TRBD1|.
CASSPGQGLMYTEAFF
TGCGCCAGCAGCCCGGGACAGGGTCTCATGTACACTGAAGCTTTCTTT
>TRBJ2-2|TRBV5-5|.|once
CATKRGFTGELFF
TGTGCCACCAAACGGGGCTTCACCGGGGAGCTGTTTTTT
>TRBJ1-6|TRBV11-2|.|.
CASSFRVGPRSYNSPLHF
TGTGCCAGCAGCTTTCGGGTAGGCCCGAGGTCCTATAATTCACCCCTCCACTTT
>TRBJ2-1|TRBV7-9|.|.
CASSLVLAGGDEQFF
TGTGCCAGCAGCTTAGTATTGGCCGGGGGCGATGAGCAGTTCTTC
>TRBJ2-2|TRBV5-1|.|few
CASSSAGELFF
TGCGCCAGCAGCTCCGCCGGGGAGCTGTTTTTT
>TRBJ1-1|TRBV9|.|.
CASSANRDDTEAFF
TGTGCCAGCAGCGCGAACAGGGATGACACTGAAGCTTTCTTT
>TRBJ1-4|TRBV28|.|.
CASSFLSEKLFF
TGTGCCAGCAGTTTTCTGAGTGAAAAACTGTTTTTT
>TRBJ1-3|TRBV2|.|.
CASSEDRNLHNTIYF
TGTGCCAGCAGTGAGGATAGGAACCTTCATAACACCATATATTTT
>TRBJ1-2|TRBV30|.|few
CAHREKNYGYTF
TGTGCCCACAGGGAAAAGAACTATGGCTACACCTTC
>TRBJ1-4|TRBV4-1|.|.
CASSLSWSGGNEKLFF
TGCGCCAGCAGCCTAAGTTGGTCGGGGGGGAATGAAAAACTGTTTTTT
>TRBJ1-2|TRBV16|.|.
CASSQSRQAIYYGYTF
TGTGCCAGCAGCCAATCTAGGCAGGCTATATACTATGGCTACACCTTC
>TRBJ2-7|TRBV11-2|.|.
CASSPKPRGEFHEQYF
TGTGCCAGCAGCCCAAAACCCCGCGGGGAATTTCACGAGCAGTACTTC
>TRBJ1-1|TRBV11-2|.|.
CASSYPGGGITEAFF
TGTGCCAGCAGCTATCCGGGGGGAGGGATCACTGAAGCTTTCTTT
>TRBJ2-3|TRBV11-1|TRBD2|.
CASSLDAADTSGSTDTQYF
TGTGCCAGCAGCTTAGATGCGGCAGACACTAGCGGTAGCACAGATACGCAGTATTTT
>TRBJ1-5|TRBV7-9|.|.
CASSLGRDQPQHF
TGTGCCAGCAGCTTAGGCCGTGATCAGCCCCAGCATTTT
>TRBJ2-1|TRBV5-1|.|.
CASRTGFYNEQFF
TGCGCCAGCAGGACGGGATTCTACAATGAGCAGTTCTTC
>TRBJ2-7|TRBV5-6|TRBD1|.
CASSLRQGAPTYEQYF
TGTGCCAGCAGCCTACGACAGGGCGCCCCAACCTACGAGCAGTACTTC
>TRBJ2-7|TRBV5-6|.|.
CASNWYYSYEQYF
TGTGCCAGCAACTGGTACTACTCCTACGAGCAGTACTTC
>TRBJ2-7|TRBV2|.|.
CASDSGSYEQYF
TGTGCCAGCGACTCGGGGAGCTACGAGCAGTACTTC
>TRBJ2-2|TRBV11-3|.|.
CASSLGTAGTGELFF
TGTGCCAGCAGCTTAGGGACGGCGGGAACCGGGGAGCTGTTTTTT
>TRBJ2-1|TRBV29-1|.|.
CSVGRNEGIEQFF
TGCAGCGTTGGGAGGAATGAGGGTATTGAGCAGTTCTTC
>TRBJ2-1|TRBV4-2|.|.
CASSQIESSYNEQFF
TGTGCCAGCAGCCAAATCGAAAGCTCCTACAATGAGCAGTTCTTC
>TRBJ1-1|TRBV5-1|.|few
CASSLYWGTEAFF
TGCGCCAGCAGCTTGTACTGGGGCACTGAAGCTTTCTTT